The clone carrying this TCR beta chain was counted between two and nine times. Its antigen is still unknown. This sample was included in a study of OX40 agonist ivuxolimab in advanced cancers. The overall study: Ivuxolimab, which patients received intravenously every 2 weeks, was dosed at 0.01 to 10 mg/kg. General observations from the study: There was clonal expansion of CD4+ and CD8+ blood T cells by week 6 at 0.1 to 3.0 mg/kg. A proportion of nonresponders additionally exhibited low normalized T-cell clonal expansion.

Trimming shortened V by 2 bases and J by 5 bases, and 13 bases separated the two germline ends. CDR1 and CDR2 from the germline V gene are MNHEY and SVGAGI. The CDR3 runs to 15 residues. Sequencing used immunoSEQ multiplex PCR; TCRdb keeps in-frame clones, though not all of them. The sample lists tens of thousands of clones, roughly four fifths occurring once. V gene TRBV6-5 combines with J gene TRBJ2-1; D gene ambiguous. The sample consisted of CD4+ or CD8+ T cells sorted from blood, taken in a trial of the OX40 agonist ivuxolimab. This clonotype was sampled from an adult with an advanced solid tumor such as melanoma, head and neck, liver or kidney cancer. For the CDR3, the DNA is TGTGCCAGCAGTTACGGCCCCAGTTGGGACAATGAGCAGTTCTTC. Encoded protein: CASSYGPSWDNEQFF.